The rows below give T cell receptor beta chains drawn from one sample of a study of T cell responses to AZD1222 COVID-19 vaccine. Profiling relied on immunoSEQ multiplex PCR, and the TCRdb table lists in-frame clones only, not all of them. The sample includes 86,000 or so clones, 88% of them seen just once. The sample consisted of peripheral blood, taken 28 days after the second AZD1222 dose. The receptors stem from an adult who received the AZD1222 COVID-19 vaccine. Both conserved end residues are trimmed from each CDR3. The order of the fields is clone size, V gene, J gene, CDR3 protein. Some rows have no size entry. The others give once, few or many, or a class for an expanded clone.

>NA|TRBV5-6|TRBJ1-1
ASSFTAGDEAF
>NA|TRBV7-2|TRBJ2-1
ASSLVASGYNEQF
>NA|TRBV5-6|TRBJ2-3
ASSLAPPPTDTQY
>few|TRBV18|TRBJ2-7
ASSPRLIVSGSYEQY
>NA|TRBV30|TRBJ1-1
ACNQGGVTEAF
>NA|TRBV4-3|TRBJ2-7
ASSQDRQSGGYSYEQY
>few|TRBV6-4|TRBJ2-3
ASSDSSGPDTQY
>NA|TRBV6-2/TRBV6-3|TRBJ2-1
ASSYGDLLADEQF
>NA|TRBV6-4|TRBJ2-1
ASSHSGSGSYNEQF
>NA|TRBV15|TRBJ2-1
ATSPQTYNEQF
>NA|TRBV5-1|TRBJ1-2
ASSLDGRGYGYT
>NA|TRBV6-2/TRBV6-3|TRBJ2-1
ASSRDIGYNEQF
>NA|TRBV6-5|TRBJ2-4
ASHEVRGNIQY
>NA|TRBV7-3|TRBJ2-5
ASSLGHQETQY
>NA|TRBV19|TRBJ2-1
ASSGPGQGANEQF
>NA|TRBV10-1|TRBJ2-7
ASSAGQGSSYEQY
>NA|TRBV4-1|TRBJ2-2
ASSLGTAKTGELF
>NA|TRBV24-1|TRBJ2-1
ATSDFSGDDEQF
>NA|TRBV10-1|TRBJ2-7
ASSGNTGYEQY
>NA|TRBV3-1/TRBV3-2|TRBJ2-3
ASSQHCRTADTQY
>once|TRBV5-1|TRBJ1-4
ASSLVGTNEKLF
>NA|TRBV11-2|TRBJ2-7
ASSLIFEQY